This T cell receptor (beta chain) was sequenced in a study of shared clonotypes between healthy human individuals. Study-level background: Every donor yielded three CD4 naive, three CD4 memory, two CD8 naive and one CD8 memory plate.

Sorted-subset replicate PCR reactions were performed with around 200 ng DNA, corresponding to 30,000 to 35,000 T cell genomes. Some clones are missing from TCRdb's copy, which holds only in-frame ones; the method was immunoSEQ multiplex PCR. The sample consists of 2 million to 2.5 million clones, under 97% of them appearing once. The study, taken as a whole, reports: A generally larger estimated richness was seen in naive subsets than in memory subsets.

Per germline, CDR1 MNHNY and CDR2 SVGAGI (reference sequence). Losses at the gene ends were 4 bases for V and 1 base for J; bases not matched to a gene: 1. This CDR3 has 14 amino acids. About this clone: What it binds is unknown. The sample holds other DNA sequences that translate to the same CDR3.

The chain uses TRBV6-6 and TRBJ1-1; 9 positions match TRBD1. The clonotype was recovered from a man between 18 and 35 years old in good health. The sample comprised naive CD4+ T cells sorted from blood. Stated subset: CD45RA+ positively selected. CDR3 protein: CASSSTGGNTEAFF. For the CDR3, the DNA is TGTGCCAGCAGTTCGACAGGGGGGAACACTGAAGCTTTCTTT.